This T cell receptor beta chain comes out of a study of blood T cell repertoires in COVID-19. Study background: Sites in the United States, Italy and Spain provided acute and convalescent COVID-19 samples. T cells, B-cell-depleted T cells, or PBMCs provided the cDNA or gDNA that served as material.

Per the authors' pipeline: Reference gene primers were amplified, and this amplification served to estimate nucleated cell counts. Assay used: immunoSEQ multiplex PCR; TCRdb lists only in-frame clones, some missing. Clonal size and the V and J genes are those of that table, whereas D and trimming came from the DNA. The profile shows 200,000 or so clones, about 84% of them singletons. There are 14 residues in the CDR3. Germline CDR1 and CDR2: SGHTA and FQGNSA. With 2 bases removed from V and 4 bases from J, the gap between germline ends came to 10 bases. Specimen: peripheral blood. V and J are TRBV7-2 and TRBJ2-3, with a weak D call TRBD2 (6 bases). The TCR comes from a young woman with acute or convalescent COVID-19. The CDR3 bases are TGTGCCAGCAGCTTACGGGGGTCGGCAGATACGCAGTATTTT. Its translation: CASSLRGSADTQYF.